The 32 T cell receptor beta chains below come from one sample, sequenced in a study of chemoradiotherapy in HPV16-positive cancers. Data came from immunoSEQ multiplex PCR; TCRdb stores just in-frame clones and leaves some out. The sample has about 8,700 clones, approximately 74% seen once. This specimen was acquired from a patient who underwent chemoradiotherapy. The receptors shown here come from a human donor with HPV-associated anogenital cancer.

CDR3 in DNA: TGCGCCAGCAGCCAGTCCCAGCTCAGCAATCAGCCCCAGCATTTT. Protein product: CASSQSQLSNQPQHF. The chain couples TRBV4-3 to TRBJ1-5; D is undetermined. The CDR3 has 15 amino acids. V lost 3 bases, J lost 1 base, and 10 bases lay in between. CDR1 is LGHNA and CDR2 is YSLEER in the germline V gene.

The CDR3 is CASSPTGQAYNEQFF. For the CDR3, the DNA is TGCGCCAGCAGCCCTACAGGGCAAGCCTACAATGAGCAGTTCTTC. This chain joins TRBV5-1 and TRBJ2-1; D perhaps matches TRBD1 (6 bases). The germline V and J ends were trimmed by 4 bases and 2 bases, with 13 bases remaining between them. Germline loops: CDR1 SGHRS, CDR2 YFSETQ. CDR3 length equals 15 residues.

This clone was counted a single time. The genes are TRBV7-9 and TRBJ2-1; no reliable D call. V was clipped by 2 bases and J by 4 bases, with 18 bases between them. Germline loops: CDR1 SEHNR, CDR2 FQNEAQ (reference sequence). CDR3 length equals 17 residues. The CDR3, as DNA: TGTGCCAGCAGCTTAAAGAGGAGACTTAGCATTTACAATGAGCAGTTCTTC. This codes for CASSLKRRLSIYNEQFF.

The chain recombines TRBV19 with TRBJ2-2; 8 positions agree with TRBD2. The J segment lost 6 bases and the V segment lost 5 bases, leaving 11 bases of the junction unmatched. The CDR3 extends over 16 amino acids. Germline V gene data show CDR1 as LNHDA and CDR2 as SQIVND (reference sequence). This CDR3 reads CASSWTSRSGAGELFF. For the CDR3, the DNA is TGTGCCAGTAGTTGGACTAGCCGCTCGGGGGCCGGGGAGCTGTTTTTT.

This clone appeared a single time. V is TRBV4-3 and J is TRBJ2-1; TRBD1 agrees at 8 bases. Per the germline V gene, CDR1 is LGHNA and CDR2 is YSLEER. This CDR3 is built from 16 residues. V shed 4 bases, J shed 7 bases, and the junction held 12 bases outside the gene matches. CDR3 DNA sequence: TGCGCCAGCAGCCGCCGACAGGGGTCAGGTGGGAATGAGCAGTTCTTC. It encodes CASSRRQGSGGNEQFF.

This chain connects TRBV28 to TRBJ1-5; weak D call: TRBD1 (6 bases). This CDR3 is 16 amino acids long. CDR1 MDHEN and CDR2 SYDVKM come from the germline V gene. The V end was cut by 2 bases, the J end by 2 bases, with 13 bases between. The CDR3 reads CASSLDRPARNQPQHF. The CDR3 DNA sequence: TGTGCCAGCAGTTTAGACAGGCCCGCGCGCAATCAGCCCCAGCATTTT.

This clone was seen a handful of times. Written as DNA, the CDR3 is TGTGCCAGCAGTCCCACGTTATTGGCGCCCGCCTACGAGCAGTACTTC. Its protein product is CASSPTLLAPAYEQYF. The chain uses TRBV27 and TRBJ2-7, with D hard to call. Germline V gene data show CDR1 as MNHEY and CDR2 as SMNVEV (reference sequence). The CDR3 sequence is 16 residues long. Trimming left V 5 bases short and J 2 bases short, with 19 bases between.

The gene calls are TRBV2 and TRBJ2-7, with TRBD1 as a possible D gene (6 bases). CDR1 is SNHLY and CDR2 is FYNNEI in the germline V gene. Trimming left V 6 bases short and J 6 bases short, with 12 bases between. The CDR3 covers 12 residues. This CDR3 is CASRQGIGEQYF. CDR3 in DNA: TGTGCCAGCAGACAGGGAATCGGCGAGCAGTACTTC.

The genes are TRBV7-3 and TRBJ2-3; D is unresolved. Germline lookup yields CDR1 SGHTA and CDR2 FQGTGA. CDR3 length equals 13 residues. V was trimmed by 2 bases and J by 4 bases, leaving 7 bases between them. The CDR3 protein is CASSLVLADTQYF. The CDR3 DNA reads TGTGCCAGCAGCTTAGTGTTGGCAGATACGCAGTATTTT.

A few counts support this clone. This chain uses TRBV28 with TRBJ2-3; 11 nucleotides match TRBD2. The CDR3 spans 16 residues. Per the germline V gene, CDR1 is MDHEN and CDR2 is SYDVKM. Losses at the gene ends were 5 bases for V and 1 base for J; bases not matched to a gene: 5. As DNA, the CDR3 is TGTGCCAGCAGTAAACTAGCGGGAGAAGGCACAGATACGCAGTATTTT. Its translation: CASSKLAGEGTDTQYF.

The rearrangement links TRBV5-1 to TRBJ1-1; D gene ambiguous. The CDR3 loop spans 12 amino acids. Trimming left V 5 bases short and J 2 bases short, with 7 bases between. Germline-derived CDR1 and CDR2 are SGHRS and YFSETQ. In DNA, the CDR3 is TGCGCCAGCAGTCAAATCAACACTGAAGCTTTCTTT. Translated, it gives CASSQINTEAFF.

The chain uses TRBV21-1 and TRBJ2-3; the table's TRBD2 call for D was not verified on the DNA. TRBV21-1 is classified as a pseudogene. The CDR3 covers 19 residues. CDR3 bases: TGTGCCAGCAGCAAGGGGACTAGCGGGCCGAAAGGGGGCACAGATACGCAGTATTTT. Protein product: CASSKGTSGPKGGTDTQYF.

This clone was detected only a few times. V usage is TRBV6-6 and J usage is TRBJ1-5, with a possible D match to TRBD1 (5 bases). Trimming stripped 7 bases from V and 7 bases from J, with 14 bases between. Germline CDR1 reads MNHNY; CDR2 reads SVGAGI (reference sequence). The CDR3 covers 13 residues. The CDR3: CASTRDGEQPQHF. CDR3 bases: TGTGCCAGCACTAGGGACGGCGAGCAGCCCCAGCATTTT.

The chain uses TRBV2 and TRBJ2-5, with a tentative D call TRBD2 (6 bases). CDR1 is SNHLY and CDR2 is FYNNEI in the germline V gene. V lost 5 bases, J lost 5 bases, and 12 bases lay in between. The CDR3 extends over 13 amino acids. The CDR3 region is CASSSGYGETQYF. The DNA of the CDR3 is TGTGCCAGCAGTAGCGGGTACGGGGAGACCCAGTACTTC. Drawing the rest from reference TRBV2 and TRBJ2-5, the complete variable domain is EPEVTQTPSHQVTQMGQEVILRCVPISNHLYFYWYRQILGQKVEFLVSFYNNEISEKSEIFDDQFSVERPDGSNFTLKIRSTKLEDSAMYFCASSSGYGETQYFGPGTRLLVL.

The CDR3: CASTPTNTGELFF. The DNA for the CDR3 is TGTGCCAGCACGCCCACGAACACCGGGGAGCTGTTTTTT. The chain uses TRBV7-9 and TRBJ2-2; D unresolved. The V gene's germline CDR1 is SEHNR and CDR2 FQNEAQ (reference sequence). The CDR3 contains 13 residues. V was cut by 7 bases and J by 0 bases, with 6 bases left in between.

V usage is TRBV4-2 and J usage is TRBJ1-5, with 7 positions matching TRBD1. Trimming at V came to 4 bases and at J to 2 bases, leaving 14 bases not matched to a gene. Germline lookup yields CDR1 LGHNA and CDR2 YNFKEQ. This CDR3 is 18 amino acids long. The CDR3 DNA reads TGTGCCAGCAGCCCAGTCGGGGAGGGGGCGTTCGGCAATCAGCCCCAGCATTTT. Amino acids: CASSPVGEGAFGNQPQHF.

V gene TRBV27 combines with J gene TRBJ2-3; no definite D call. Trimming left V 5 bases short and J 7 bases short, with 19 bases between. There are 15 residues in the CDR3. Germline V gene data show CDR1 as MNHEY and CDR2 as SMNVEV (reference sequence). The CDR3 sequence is CASSQDAAALNTQYF. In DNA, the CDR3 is TGTGCCAGCAGTCAGGACGCAGCCGCTTTAAATACGCAGTATTTT.

CDR3 in amino acids: CASSSQGGNEQFF. In nucleotides, the CDR3 is TGTGCCAGCAGCTCACAGGGGGGCAATGAGCAGTTCTTC. V is TRBV11-3 and J is TRBJ2-1; 8 bases are a match to TRBD1. The CDR3 has 13 residues. J lost 6 bases, V lost 4 bases, and 2 bases had no gene match. Germline CDR1 reads SGHNT; CDR2 reads YENEEA.

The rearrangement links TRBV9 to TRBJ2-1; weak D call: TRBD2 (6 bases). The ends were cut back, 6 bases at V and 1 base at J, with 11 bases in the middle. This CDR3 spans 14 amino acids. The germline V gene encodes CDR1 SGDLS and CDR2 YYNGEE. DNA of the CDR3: TGTGCCAGCACCCCGCGGGATTCCTACAATGAGCAGTTCTTC. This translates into CASTPRDSYNEQFF.

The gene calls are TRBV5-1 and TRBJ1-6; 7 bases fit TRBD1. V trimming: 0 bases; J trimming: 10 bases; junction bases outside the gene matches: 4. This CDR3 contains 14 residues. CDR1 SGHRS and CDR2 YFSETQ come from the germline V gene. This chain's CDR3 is CASSLDRGGSPLHF. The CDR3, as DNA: TGCGCCAGCAGCTTGGACAGGGGTGGATCACCCCTCCACTTT.

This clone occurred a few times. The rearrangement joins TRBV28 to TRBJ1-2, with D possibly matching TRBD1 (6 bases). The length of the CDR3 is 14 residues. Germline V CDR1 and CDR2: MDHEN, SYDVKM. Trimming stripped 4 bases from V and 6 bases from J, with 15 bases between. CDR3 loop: CASSYVGGANGYTF. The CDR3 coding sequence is TGTGCCAGCAGTTATGTTGGGGGCGCAAATGGCTACACCTTC.

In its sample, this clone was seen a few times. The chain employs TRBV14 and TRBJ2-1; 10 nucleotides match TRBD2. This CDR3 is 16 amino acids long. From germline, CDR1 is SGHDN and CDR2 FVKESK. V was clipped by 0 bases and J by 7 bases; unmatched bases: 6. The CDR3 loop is CASSQEGAGGLNEQFF. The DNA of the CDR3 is TGTGCCAGCAGCCAAGAGGGAGCGGGAGGGTTGAATGAGCAGTTCTTC.

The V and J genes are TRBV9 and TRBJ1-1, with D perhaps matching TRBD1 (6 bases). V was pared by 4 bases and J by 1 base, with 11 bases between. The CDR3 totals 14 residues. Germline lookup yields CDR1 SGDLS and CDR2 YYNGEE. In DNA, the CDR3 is TGTGCCAGCAGCTCGGGACACTCGAACACTGAAGCTTTCTTT. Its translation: CASSSGHSNTEAFF.

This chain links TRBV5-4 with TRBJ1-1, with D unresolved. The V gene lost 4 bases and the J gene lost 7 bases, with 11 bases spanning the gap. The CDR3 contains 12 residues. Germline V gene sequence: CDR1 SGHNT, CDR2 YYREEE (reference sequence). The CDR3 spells CASSLPGSEAFF. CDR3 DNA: TGTGCCAGCAGCCTACCGGGGAGTGAAGCTTTCTTT.

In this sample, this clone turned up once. CDR3 nucleotides: TGCGCCAGCAGCCAAGCCCCGGAAAGGGTAGGCGACGAGCAGTACTTC. As protein: CASSQAPERVGDEQYF. J is TRBJ2-7 and V is TRBV4-1; D is unresolved. The germline V and J ends were trimmed by 1 base and 5 bases, with 18 bases remaining between them. CDR1 is MGHRA and CDR2 is YSYEKL in the germline V gene. The CDR3 has 16 residues.

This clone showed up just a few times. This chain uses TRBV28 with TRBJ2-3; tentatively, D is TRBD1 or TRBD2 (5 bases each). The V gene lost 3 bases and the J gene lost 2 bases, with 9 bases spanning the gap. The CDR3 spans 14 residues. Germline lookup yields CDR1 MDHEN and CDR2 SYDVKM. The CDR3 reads CASSLPGPTDTQYF. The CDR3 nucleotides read TGTGCCAGCAGTTTGCCGGGACCCACAGATACGCAGTATTTT.

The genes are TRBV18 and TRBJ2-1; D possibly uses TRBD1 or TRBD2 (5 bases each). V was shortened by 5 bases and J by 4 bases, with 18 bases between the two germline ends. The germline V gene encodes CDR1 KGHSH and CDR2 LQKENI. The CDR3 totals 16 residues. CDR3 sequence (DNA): TGTGCCAGCTCATTATCCGGGACGGACCGTTACAATGAGCAGTTCTTC. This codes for CASSLSGTDRYNEQFF.

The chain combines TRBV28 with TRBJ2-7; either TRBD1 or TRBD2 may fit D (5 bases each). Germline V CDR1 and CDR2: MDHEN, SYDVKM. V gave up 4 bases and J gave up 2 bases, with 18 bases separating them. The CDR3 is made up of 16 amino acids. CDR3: CASSWTYGTGTYEQYF. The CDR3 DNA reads TGTGCCAGCAGTTGGACATACGGGACGGGAACCTACGAGCAGTACTTC. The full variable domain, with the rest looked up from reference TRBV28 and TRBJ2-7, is DVKVTQSSRYLVKRTGEKVFLECVQDMDHENMFWYRQDPGLGLRLIYFSYDVKMKEKGDIPEGYSVSREKKERFSLILESASTNQTSMYLCASSWTYGTGTYEQYFGPGTRLTVT.

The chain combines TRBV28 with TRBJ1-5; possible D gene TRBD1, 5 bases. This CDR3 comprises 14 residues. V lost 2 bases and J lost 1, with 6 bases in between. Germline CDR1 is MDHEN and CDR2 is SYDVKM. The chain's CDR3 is CASSLRGSNQPQHF. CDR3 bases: TGTGCCAGCAGTTTAAGGGGCAGCAATCAGCCCCAGCATTTT. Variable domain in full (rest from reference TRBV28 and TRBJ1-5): DVKVTQSSRYLVKRTGEKVFLECVQDMDHENMFWYRQDPGLGLRLIYFSYDVKMKEKGDIPEGYSVSREKKERFSLILESASTNQTSMYLCASSLRGSNQPQHFGDGTRLSIL.

The CDR3 DNA follows: TGTGCCAGCAGTTTATTTACGGGGGGGGATGGGGAGACCCAGTACTTC. This encodes CASSLFTGGDGETQYF. This chain connects TRBV28 to TRBJ2-5; TRBD2 matches at 8 bases. CDR1 MDHEN and CDR2 SYDVKM come from the germline V gene. The trim removed 1 base at V and 5 bases at J, leaving 9 bases unmatched. The CDR3 runs 16 residues.

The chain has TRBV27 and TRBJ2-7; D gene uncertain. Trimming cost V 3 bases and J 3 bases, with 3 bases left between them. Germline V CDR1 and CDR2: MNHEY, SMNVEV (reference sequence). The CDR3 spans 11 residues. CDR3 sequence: CASSLGYEQYF. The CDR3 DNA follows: TGTGCCAGCAGTTTGGGCTACGAGCAGTACTTC.

In nucleotides, the CDR3 is TGCGCCAGCAGCCAAGGACTAGCGAGTAGCACAGATACGCAGTATTTT. Its protein is CASSQGLASSTDTQYF. This sequence joins TRBV4-3 and TRBJ2-3, with 8 bases lining up with TRBD2. Germline V CDR1 and CDR2: LGHNA, YSLEER. The CDR3 extends over 16 amino acids. The V and J ends lost 1 base and 0 bases, in that order; junction bases with no gene match: 3.